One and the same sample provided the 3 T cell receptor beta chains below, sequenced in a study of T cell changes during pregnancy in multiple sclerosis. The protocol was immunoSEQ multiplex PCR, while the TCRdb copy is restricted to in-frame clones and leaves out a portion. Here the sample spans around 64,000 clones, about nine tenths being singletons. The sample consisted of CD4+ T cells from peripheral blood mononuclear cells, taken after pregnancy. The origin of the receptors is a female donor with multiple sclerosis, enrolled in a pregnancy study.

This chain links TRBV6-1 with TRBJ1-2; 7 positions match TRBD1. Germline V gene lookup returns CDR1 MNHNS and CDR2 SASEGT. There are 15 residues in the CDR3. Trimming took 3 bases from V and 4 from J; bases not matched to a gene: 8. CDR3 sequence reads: CASSDGDRSFYGYTF. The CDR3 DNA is TGTGCCAGCAGTGACGGGGACAGATCTTTCTATGGCTACACCTTC.

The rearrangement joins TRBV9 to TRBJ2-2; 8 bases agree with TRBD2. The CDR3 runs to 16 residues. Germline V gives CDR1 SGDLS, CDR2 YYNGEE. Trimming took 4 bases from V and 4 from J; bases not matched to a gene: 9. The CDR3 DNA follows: TGTGCCAGCAGCCCCACTAGCGGCGGGAGCACCGGGGAGCTGTTTTTT. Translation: CASSPTSGGSTGELFF.

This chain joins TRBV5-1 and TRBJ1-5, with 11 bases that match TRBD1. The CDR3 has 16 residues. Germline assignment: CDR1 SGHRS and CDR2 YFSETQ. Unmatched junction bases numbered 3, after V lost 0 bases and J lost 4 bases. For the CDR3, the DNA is TGCGCCAGCAGCTTGGGGGGGACAGGGGGAAATCAGCCCCAGCATTTT. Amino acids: CASSLGGTGGNQPQHF.